This TCR beta chain was retrieved from a study of OX40 agonist ivuxolimab in advanced cancers. Study in general: Patients were dosed intravenously with ivuxolimab at 0.01 to 10 mg/kg every 2 weeks. Findings and limits, study-wide: In the 0.1-3.0 mg/kg groups, partial responders showed among the lowest expansion.

Concerning this clone itself: Its antigen is as yet unknown.

The repertoire was sequenced with immunoSEQ multiplex PCR; TCRdb's copy has only in-frame clones and lacks some. The sample lists several thousand clones, 65% to 80% occurring once. The CDR3 consists of 15 residues. From germline, CDR1 is MNHEY and CDR2 SMNVEV (reference sequence). V was clipped by 3 bases and J by 4 bases, with 15 bases between them. This clonotype was obtained from an adult with an advanced solid tumor such as melanoma, head and neck, liver or kidney cancer. The sequenced sample was CD4+ or CD8+ T cells sorted from blood, obtained in a trial of the OX40 agonist ivuxolimab. The V gene is TRBV27, the J gene TRBJ1-2; D is unresolved. This CDR3 reads CASSFSLTTPYGYTF. CDR3 DNA: TGTGCCAGCAGTTTTAGTCTAACGACACCCTATGGCTACACCTTC.